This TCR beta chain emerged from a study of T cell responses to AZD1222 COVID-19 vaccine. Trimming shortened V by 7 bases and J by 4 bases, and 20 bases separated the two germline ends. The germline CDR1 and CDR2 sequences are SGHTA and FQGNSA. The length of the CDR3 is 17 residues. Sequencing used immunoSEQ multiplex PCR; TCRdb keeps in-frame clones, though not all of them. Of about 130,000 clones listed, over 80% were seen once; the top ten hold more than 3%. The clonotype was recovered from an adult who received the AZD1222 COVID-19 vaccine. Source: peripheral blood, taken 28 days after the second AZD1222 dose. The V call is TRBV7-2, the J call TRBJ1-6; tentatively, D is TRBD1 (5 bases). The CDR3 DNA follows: TGTGCCAGCACCCTTAGAGGGACCCAGGTTTATAATTCACCCCTCCACTTT. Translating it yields CASTLRGTQVYNSPLHF.